The T cell receptor beta chain under discussion was sequenced for a study of cytomegalovirus exposure and HLA in healthy donors (dated by TCRdb to about 2017). At the level of the whole study: According to an earlier analysis of 550 to 750 of the donors, 150 million to 200 million T cells yielded 117 million unique TCR beta sequences and roughly 280 Gb of sequence data. The aim of the study was to test whether cataloging public T cell receptors could identify signatures of past pathogen exposure. The number of donors typed differed by locus, with roughly 629-640 for A, B, C, DRB1 and DQB1, more than 500 for DQA1, about 610 for DPA1, and around 460 for DPB1. Both class I and class II loci were covered by HLA typing, at four-digit resolution. Besides the first cohort of around 700 subjects, a separate validation cohort made up of over 95 different subjects was used. The genetic ancestry cluster associated with self-reported Caucasian donors included roughly four fifths of the 398 genotyped donors. An early release that covered about 600 HLA-typed donors contained approximately 300 gigabases of sequencing data and 80 million or so unique TCR sequences. To decide whether each TCR beta V gene segment behaved as functional or pseudogenic, an earlier analysis of approximately 590 of the donors relied on high-throughput TCR beta sequencing. A later genetic analysis used genome-wide SNP genotypes for about 55% of the 666 donors, treating that subset as a discovery cohort. To predict cytomegalovirus infection status, the study combined high-throughput TCR immunosequencing, statistical association of individual TCRs with disease status, and machine learning. A later analysis re-examined previously published TCR beta repertoires from more than 600 donors and added high-resolution HLA genotyping to investigate patterns of TCR occurrence. Roughly 5 DR-DQ haplotypes were handled as single units for association and clustering, since linkage in the cohort was strong. Across roughly 420 genotyped donors of the cohort, an average of about 250,000 unique TCR beta nucleotide sequences per donor were sequenced, and roughly a sixth of those sequences were non-productive. Using immunosequencing, the study profiled T cell repertoires from fewer than 850 subjects and related those repertoires to cytomegalovirus serostatus. Rather than using new phenotypic data, the later analysis identified candidate immune exposures from TCR beta sequences and from how often those sequences occurred across donors. Donor age, sex, ethnicity and CMV serostatus were compiled together with the repertoire data. Every discovery cohort repertoire had been produced on one sequencing platform.

The research as a whole found: The cohort was sequenced for TCR beta chains only, and without alpha or paired-chain data the features that could be detected were limited. A later analysis found that most CMV-associated TCR beta chains appeared HLA-restricted, with HLA associations seemingly driven largely by CMV exposure. The earlier analysis of nearly 600 of the donors excluded over 15 rarely observed V segments, including chromosome 9 orphons, because counts were too low. An association between a missense DCLRE1C variant and V-gene and J-gene trimming of TCR beta chains was found in a later genetic analysis and replicated in an independent cohort. Broadly in line with IMGT annotations, most TCR beta V segments showed up in productive rearrangements about 90% or about 30% of the time in an earlier analysis of about 500 of the donors. A total of 150 or so TCR beta chains were listed by the study as associated with cytomegalovirus. Because some donors lacked HLA typing at each locus, the association tests relied only on the typed subset. A further reported finding was that TCR beta sequences accurately predicted the HLA-A and HLA-B alleles for most subjects in the first cohort. In a later genetic analysis, fewer N-insertions in productive TCRs were reported among donors in an Asian-associated ancestry cluster than the 666-donor mean. Correlated functional status among segregating V segments might reflect linkage disequilibrium, but an unknown experimental factor could not be ruled out. Across donors, most TCR sequences were observed very rarely, whereas some public TCRs were present in many individuals. When HLA alleles, especially DR and DQ, strongly co-occurred, TCR associations were difficult to assign to individual alleles. Three of the identified cytomegalovirus-associated TCR beta chains were confirmed in vitro to be specific for cytomegalovirus antigens. The presence/absence analyses assumed that sequencing depth was roughly uniform across donors, and that assumption may not be true. The only immune exposure information available for the cohort was CMV serostatus. In a later analysis, around 17,000 TCR beta sequences were associated with specific HLA alleles at a false discovery rate of 0.05. It was suggested by the authors that the approach could potentially be generalized to other disease states and immunological phenotypes. The sequencing pipeline was judged likely to have produced a cluster of highly shared sequence variants as a technical artifact. Several of the top co-occurrence clusters appeared to be linked to parvovirus B19, influenza, CMV and Epstein-Barr virus, according to a later analysis. The classifier was reported to diagnose cytomegalovirus status with high specificity and sensitivity in both the original cohort and the validation cohort. A later analysis found that HLA-associated TCR beta chains were more clonally expanded and had lower generation probabilities than equally common non-associated chains. In a later analysis, the rate of TCR association differed among HLA loci, with DRB1 alleles having the most associated TCRs and HLA-C alleles having the fewest.

The library was generated by the immunoSEQ multiplex PCR assay. For the multiplex PCR, a mixture combining 60 forward primers for TCR Vbeta segments and 13 reverse primers for TCR Jbeta segments was used. The CDR3 region of rearranged TCR beta genes was amplified from genomic DNA by a multiplex PCR assay. Amplified TCR beta libraries were sequenced as 87-base-pair reads on the Illumina HiSeq System. The study's processing was this. Across the roughly 600 repertoires, a later analysis counted some 81 million unique TCR beta chains, around 11 million of which were shared by at least two donors. Raw reads were error-corrected and collapsed into unique sequences by a nearest-neighbor algorithm in which closely related sequences were merged to remove PCR and sequencing errors. CDR3 sequences were aligned to IMGT reference sequences to assign V, D and J gene segments. For a sequence to be retained, a match of at least six nucleotides to both a V gene segment and a J gene segment was required. Rearrangements were called productive when the CDR3 lacked stop codons and stayed in frame with V and J; all others were non-productive. CDR3 was defined by IMGT convention, running from the second conserved V-encoded cysteine to the conserved J-encoded phenylalanine. In an earlier analysis of 500 to 650 of the donors, sequences lacking an unambiguous match to a single V gene segment were excluded. An earlier analysis of a few hundred of the donors classified V segments as functional when productive rearrangements were above 56.7% and as segregating when the standard deviation between donors was above 5%. A statistical classification framework was built for diagnosing cytomegalovirus status from the catalog of TCR beta chain sequences. In a later analysis, V and J genes were assigned by comparing TCR nucleotide sequences against IMGT/GENE-DB human TR gene sequences. In a later analysis, CDR3 sequences and most-parsimonious VDJ recombination scenarios were assigned using the TCRdist pipeline. In a later analysis, every TCR beta chain was defined by the combination of its CDR3 amino acid sequence and its V-gene family, and reads without a unique V-gene family were dropped. To address suspected cross-contamination and a sequencing artifact, a later analysis removed a few hundred highly shared, low-generation-probability nucleotide sequences. For each public chain, a later analysis derived a clonal expansion index from normalized ranks of inferred template counts within each repertoire. Generation probabilities in a later analysis came from a VDJ recombination model fitted to out-of-frame rearrangements, and those results were checked against IGoR. In a later analysis, hypergeometric tests were used to score TCR-TCR, TCR-HLA and TCR-CMV co-occurrence, with a repertoire-size bias correction applied to TCR pairs. False discovery rates were estimated in a later analysis by permuting HLA or CMV assignments 20 times. In a later analysis, co-occurring TCRs were grouped using DBSCAN, with TCRdist sequence similarity added in when clustering inside HLA-allele-positive subsets. Co-occurrence clustering excluded repertoires with fewer than 30,000 or more than 120,000 public chains, plus five with anomalous nucleotide sharing. TCRdb retrieved this table from immuneACCESS and kept in-frame rearrangements only. Not all clones are present; in checked studies, unresolved V genes account for under half, and no reason is known for the remainder. Clonal size and the V and J genes are those of that table, whereas D and trimming came from the DNA. The sample's clone listing holds approximately 140,000 clones. The ten top clones hold less than 3.5% of the sample.

Worth noting for this clone: This clone's antigen is unknown.

In total, over 600 healthy bone marrow donors made up the cohort. Cohort members were all nominally healthy when sampled, although unrecorded immune exposures were likely present. The donor was CMV seronegative and was included in the group of several hundred seronegative cohort members. A peripheral blood sample was provided by each donor, and peripheral blood mononuclear cells were used for TCR beta sequencing. The Qiagen DNeasy Blood Extraction Kit was used to extract genomic DNA from the blood cell samples. The clonotype was recovered from a man aged 35 to 55 in good health and CMV-seronegative. The sample was PBMCs.

The CDR3 here reads CASSIEGLGVAAFF. At the DNA level, the sequence is TGTGCCAGTAGTATAGAAGGCCTCGGGGTGGCCGCTTTCTTT. Recombination connected TRBV19 to TRBJ1-1, with the D gene not clear enough to name. The CDR3 runs 14 amino acids, cysteine and phenylalanine included. This entry keeps only the CDR3 DNA: 42 bases, framed from base 1. Trimming costs V 0 bases and J 11 bases, and their ends lie 16 bases apart. According to the germline V gene (reference sequence), CDR1 reads LNHDA and CDR2 reads SQIVND. The CDR3, completed at both ends by the reference TRBV19 and TRBJ1-1 genes, gives the full variable domain DGGITQSPKYLFRKEGQNVTLSCEQNLNHDAMYWYRQDPGQGLRLIYYSQIVNDFQKGDIAEGYSVSREKKESFPLTVTSAQKNPTAFYLCASSIEGLGVAAFFGQGTRLTVV.